The 24 T cell receptor beta chains in this list originate from one sample, sequenced in a study of OX40 agonist ivuxolimab in advanced cancers. Profiled with immunoSEQ multiplex PCR; TCRdb holds only in-frame clones, not every one. There are over 150,000 clones in the sample; around 94% occur only once, and around 0.31% lies in the top ten. Sequenced material: CD4+ or CD8+ T cells sorted from blood, taken in a trial of the OX40 agonist ivuxolimab. These receptors all stem from an adult with an advanced solid tumor such as melanoma, head and neck, liver or kidney cancer.

This rearrangement joins TRBV9 to TRBJ2-1; unclear D gene. The V and J ends lost 5 bases and 0 bases respectively, with 12 bases between them. This CDR3 region has 15 residues. Germline loops: CDR1 SGDLS, CDR2 YYNGEE. Here the CDR3 DNA reads TGTGCCAGCAGTACTCAGGCTACCTCCTACAATGAGCAGTTCTTC. Translating gives CASSTQATSYNEQFF.

The CDR3 bases are TGTGCCAGCAGCTTAGACTACGGCAGGGACCACACCGGGGAGCTGTTTTTT. It translates to CASSLDYGRDHTGELFF. This chain connects TRBV7-9 to TRBJ2-2; perhaps D is TRBD1 or TRBD2 (5 bases each). Germline V CDR1 and CDR2: SEHNR, FQNEAQ (reference sequence). With 1 base removed from V and 3 bases from J, the gap between germline ends came to 15 bases. The CDR3 length is 17 residues.

The chain has TRBV7-2 and TRBJ2-5; 11 bases are a match to TRBD2. The germline V gene has CDR1 SGHTA and CDR2 FQGNSA. With V trimmed by 6 bases and J by 7 bases, 7 bases remained unmatched. The CDR3 consists of 14 residues. This CDR3 is CASRPTSGGATQYF. Here the CDR3 DNA reads TGTGCCAGCAGGCCAACTAGCGGGGGCGCGACCCAGTACTTC.

Here the CDR3 DNA reads TGTGCCAGCAGCTTACGAGGGGGCGGTCAGCCCCAGCATTTT. It encodes CASSLRGGGQPQHF. The chain employs TRBV11-2 and TRBJ1-5; 7 bases are shared with TRBD1. The CDR3 length is 14 residues. Unmatched junction bases numbered 4, after V lost 2 bases and J lost 6 bases. Germline V gives CDR1 SGHAT, CDR2 FQNNGV.

This sequence joins TRBV7-3 and TRBJ1-5; 7 bases are a match to TRBD1. This CDR3 spans 16 amino acids. The V segment lost 5 bases and the J segment 2 bases; nucleotides outside the gene matches: 9. In germline, CDR1 is SGHTA, CDR2 FQGTGA. CDR3 bases: TGTGCCAGCAGCCCACCGACAGGGATGGGCAATCAGCCCCAGCATTTT. It codes for CASSPPTGMGNQPQHF.

The chain employs TRBV9 and TRBJ2-1; weak D call: TRBD2 (6 bases). V was shortened by 7 bases and J by 0 bases, with 14 bases between the two germline ends. This CDR3 contains 15 residues. CDR1 is SGDLS and CDR2 is YYNGEE in the germline V gene. Written as DNA, the CDR3 is TGTGCCAGCCCCGCGGGACTCCCCTCCTACAATGAGCAGTTCTTC. This gives the protein CASPAGLPSYNEQFF.

The V call is TRBV5-6, the J call TRBJ2-7; D gene unclear. V lost 1 base to trimming and J lost 1 base, with 12 bases between them. Germline CDR1 SGHDT, CDR2 YYEEEE. The CDR3 covers 15 residues. CDR3 sequence reads: CASSLRKSQSYEQYF. Here the CDR3 DNA reads TGTGCCAGCAGCTTGCGTAAGTCCCAGTCCTACGAGCAGTACTTC.

This clone has a handful of counts. CDR3: CSTGQTWTEAFF. DNA of the CDR3: TGCAGCACGGGACAGACGTGGACTGAAGCTTTCTTT. This sequence joins TRBV29-1 and TRBJ1-1; TRBD1 agrees at 7 bases. V lost 8 bases to trimming and J lost 5 bases; unmatched junction nucleotides: 8. The CDR3 spans 12 residues. Germline assignment: CDR1 SQVTM and CDR2 ANQGSEA.

The V gene is TRBV11-1, the J gene TRBJ2-1; D is ambiguous. V lost 2 bases and J lost 5, with 7 bases in between. The CDR3 sequence is 13 residues long. The germline V gene encodes CDR1 SGHAT and CDR2 FQDESV (reference sequence). The CDR3 loop reads CASSLRLDNEQFF. DNA for the CDR3: TGTGCCAGCAGCTTAAGGCTAGACAATGAGCAGTTCTTC. Looking up the rest from reference TRBV11-1 and TRBJ2-1 gives the full variable domain: EAEVAQSPRYKITEKSQAVAFWCDPISGHATLYWYRQILGQGPELLVQFQDESVVDDSQLPKDRFSAERLKGVDSTLKIQPAELGDSAMYLCASSLRLDNEQFFGPGTRLTVL.

This chain joins TRBV19 and TRBJ1-5, with D maybe TRBD1 (6 bases). The V and J ends lost 6 bases and 0 bases respectively, with 15 bases between them. Per the germline V gene, CDR1 is LNHDA and CDR2 is SQIVND (reference sequence). CDR3 length: 16 residues. For the CDR3, the DNA is TGTGCCAGTAGCTGGGGGGCTCTCAATAGCAATCAGCCCCAGCATTTT. The encoded protein is CASSWGALNSNQPQHF.

The chain is built from TRBV2 and TRBJ2-2; D tentatively reads TRBD1 or TRBD2 (5 bases each). Trimming took off 8 bases at V and 4 bases at J, with 11 bases between the two ends. The length of the CDR3 is 13 residues. In germline, CDR1 is SNHLY, CDR2 FYNNEI. DNA for the CDR3: TGTGCCAGCCTGGGGGTTGGCACCGGGGAGCTGTTTTTT. As protein: CASLGVGTGELFF.

This clone was observed a single time. The rearrangement uses TRBV29-1 and TRBJ1-4; 10 bases are a match to TRBD1. The J segment lost 7 bases and the V segment lost 4 bases, leaving 3 bases of the junction unmatched. The germline V gene has CDR1 SQVTM and CDR2 ANQGSEA. This CDR3 region has 13 residues. The CDR3 bases are TGCAGCGTTGGCCGGACAGGGGGTGAAAAACTGTTTTTT. Its protein is CSVGRTGGEKLFF.

V gene TRBV6-1 combines with J gene TRBJ2-7; no reliable D call. This CDR3 spans 14 amino acids. CDR1 and CDR2 from the germline V gene are MNHNS and SASEGT. V was cut by 1 base and J by 4 bases, with 11 bases left in between. CDR3 nucleotide sequence: TGTGCCAGCAGTGAAGTGGGATCCCCTTACGAGCAGTACTTC. This sequence encodes CASSEVGSPYEQYF.

V and J are TRBV28 and TRBJ2-6; D unresolved. The length of the CDR3 is 17 residues. Trimming left V 5 bases short and J 0 bases short, with 14 bases between. Per germline, CDR1 MDHEN and CDR2 SYDVKM. The CDR3 coding sequence is TGTGCCAGCAGTACACCTTTCCGGCGCTCTGGGGCCAACGTCCTGACTTTC. Its protein product is CASSTPFRRSGANVLTF.

The chain links TRBV5-1 to TRBJ2-1, with 14 nucleotides matching TRBD2. The CDR3 spans 21 residues. V trimming: 1 base; J trimming: 2 bases; junction bases outside the gene matches: 14. The germline V gene encodes CDR1 SGHRS and CDR2 YFSETQ. CDR3 loop: CASSLPKGLAGAPRPYNEQFF. CDR3 nucleotides: TGCGCCAGCAGCTTGCCAAAGGGACTAGCGGGGGCCCCGAGACCCTACAATGAGCAGTTCTTC.

CDR3 DNA sequence: TGTGCCAGCAGCTCTCGACAGGGAACTTCCTATGGCTACACCTTC. It specifies CASSSRQGTSYGYTF. The V and J genes are TRBV28 and TRBJ1-2; TRBD1 matches 7 bases. The germline gives CDR1 MDHEN, CDR2 SYDVKM. The CDR3 length is 15 residues. With V trimmed by 6 bases and J by 4 bases, 11 bases remained unmatched.

J is TRBJ1-3 and V is TRBV19, with D possibly matching TRBD1 (5 bases). The germline V gene has CDR1 LNHDA and CDR2 SQIVND (reference sequence). V lost 5 bases and J 3 bases, leaving 11 bases between the germline ends. The CDR3 contains 14 residues. CDR3 in amino acids: CASSPPDIGNTIYF. As DNA, the CDR3 is TGTGCCAGTAGTCCCCCGGACATTGGAAACACCATATATTTT.

This CDR3 reads CASSLESAGGGEQYF. CDR3 nucleotides: TGCGCCAGCAGCTTGGAATCGGCGGGAGGAGGCGAGCAGTACTTC. This sequence joins TRBV5-1 and TRBJ2-7; TRBD2 agrees at 8 bases. Germline V gene data show CDR1 as SGHRS and CDR2 as YFSETQ. The CDR3 has 15 amino acids. With 0 bases clipped from V and 6 bases from J, the junction kept 8 bases outside the gene matches.

The chain combines TRBV30 with TRBJ1-1; TRBD1 matches 9 bases. V dropped 8 bases and J dropped 3; count of bases not matched to a gene: 7. This CDR3 spans 13 amino acids. Germline V gene lookup returns CDR1 GTSNPN and CDR2 SVGIG (reference sequence). The CDR3 reads CARDRVRDTEAFF. The CDR3 DNA reads TGTGCCCGGGACAGGGTGAGGGACACTGAAGCTTTCTTT.

To note about this clone: Germline is not matched at one junction end, which may reflect a read error. The identical CDR3 is also encoded by other nucleotide sequences in the sample. The chain links TRBV6-1 to TRBJ1-2; no clear D gene. CDR1 and CDR2 from the germline V gene are MNHNS and SASEGT. The CDR3 length is 16 residues. The CDR3 loop is CASSEPEWGDSYGYTF. CDR3 DNA sequence: TGTGCTAGCAGTGAACCCGAATGGGGTGATTCCTATGGCTACACCTTC.

The chain couples TRBV11-2 to TRBJ2-3; 8 positions agree with TRBD2. The ends lost 3 bases at V and 4 bases at J; junction bases unmatched: 9. Germline CDR1 and CDR2: SGHAT and FQNNGV. This CDR3 has 16 residues. CDR3 residues: CASSLSGGPSPDTQYF. DNA of the CDR3: TGTGCCAGCAGCTTGTCGGGGGGGCCTTCCCCAGATACGCAGTATTTT.

The V gene is TRBV4-1, the J gene TRBJ1-2; the D is unclear. The CDR3 loop spans 12 amino acids. Germline lookup yields CDR1 MGHRA and CDR2 YSYEKL. With 3 bases removed from V and 8 bases from J, the gap between germline ends came to 10 bases. CDR3 loop: CASSHGRKGYTF. CDR3 nucleotide sequence: TGCGCCAGCAGCCACGGACGGAAGGGCTACACCTTC.

J is TRBJ2-3 and V is TRBV20-1, with no clear D. CDR1 and CDR2 (germline): DFQATT, SNEGSKA (reference sequence). The CDR3 covers 11 residues. Trimming took 4 bases from V and 5 from J, leaving 7 bases between them. CDR3 protein: CSATPIDTQYF. In nucleotides, the CDR3 is TGCAGTGCTACGCCTATAGATACGCAGTATTTT.

The chain couples TRBV6-5 to TRBJ2-7, with D maybe TRBD1 (5 bases). Germline V CDR1 and CDR2: MNHEY, SVGAGI. The CDR3 is 14 residues long. V lost 6 bases and J lost 0, with 12 bases in between. The CDR3 protein is CASRSQGSSYEQYF. The CDR3, as DNA: TGTGCCAGCAGATCCCAGGGTTCCTCCTACGAGCAGTACTTC.